This T cell receptor beta chain emerged from a study of vaccination and CD4 T cells after COVID-19. For this clonotype: Its antigen remains unknown.

Germline V gene data show CDR1 as SGHNT and CDR2 as YYREEE (reference sequence). CDR3 length equals 17 residues. Between the trimmed V and J ends, which lost 4 bases and 5 bases, there was a span of 24 bases. Once obtained from cultured CD4+ T cells, the DNA was sequenced using the Oncomine TCR Beta short-read assay. TCRdb reanalysed the PCR reads using MiXCR and keeps one entry per CDR3 protein. The sample lists roughly 13,000 distinct CDR3 sequences, less than 65% occurring once. Described treatment: roughly 11-day PBMC culture with coronavirus spike peptide pools or control peptides (ViraFEST assay). ViraFEST used peptide pools to expand antigen-specific T cells and subsequently sequenced their TCRs.

The specimen was CD4+ T cells from blood, cultured in vitro. The V and J genes are TRBV5-4 and TRBJ1-2; D remains unclear. The source of this sequence is a human donor who had recovered from COVID-19. CDR3 region: CASSPGRPGYRRYGYTF. The CDR3 DNA sequence: TGTGCCAGCAGCCCCGGCCGGCCCGGTTATCGGAGGTATGGCTACACCTTC.